Listed here is a single TCR beta chain. The sample is drawn from a study of T cell responses to AZD1222 COVID-19 vaccine. This CDR3 region has 12 residues. V was pared by 6 bases and J by 7 bases, with 6 bases of the junction left unmatched. The data were produced by immunoSEQ multiplex PCR, yet TCRdb's version contains in-frame clones alone and is incomplete. The sample shows some 130,000 clones, about nine tenths of them seen only once. The chain is built from TRBV12-3 or TRBV12-4 and TRBJ2-7; TRBD2 aligns across 7 bases. Sequencing was performed on peripheral blood, taken on day 0 of AZD1222 vaccination. This receptor was identified in an adult in good health. CDR3: CASRPWRGEQYF. The DNA of the CDR3 is TGTGCCAGCAGACCTTGGCGGGGGGAGCAGTACTTC.